Listed below are T cell receptor beta chains from one sample, sequenced in a study of blood T cell repertoires in COVID-19. Generated by immunoSEQ multiplex PCR, the TCRdb table keeps only in-frame clones and is missing some. This sample has about 170,000 clones; 79% occur once, and the top ten carry about 20%. Sequencing was carried out using PBMCs or T cells enriched from blood (not recorded which). All receptors derive from a woman aged 70-85 years in a cohort exposed to, infected with or recovered from COVID-19 (not recorded which). The CDR3 runs from the conserved cysteine through the conserved F or W. A D gene is named only where the DNA matches it firmly. Not every row has a clone size; where given, it reads once, few, many or a size class.

j_call | clone_size | v_call | d_call | cdr3_nt | cdr3_aa
TRBJ2-1 | once | TRBV28 | NA | TGTGCCAGCAGTTTATCCCTCGCTGGGGGGAGTGGGAATGAGCAGTTCTTC | CASSLSLAGGSGNEQFF
TRBJ1-1 | NA | TRBV6-6 | TRBD1 | TGTGCCAGCAGGTGGACAGGGATTAACACTGAAGCTTTCTTT | CASRWTGINTEAFF
TRBJ1-2 | NA | TRBV6-5 | NA | TGTGCCAGCAGCTGGACAGAAAGGGAGAACTATGGCTACACCTTC | CASSWTERENYGYTF
TRBJ1-1 | NA | TRBV7-8 | NA | TGTGCCAGCAGCTTATTTCCGTGGCTCGGGGAAGGGAGCACTGAAGCTTTCTTT | CASSLFPWLGEGSTEAFF
TRBJ2-5 | NA | TRBV5-1 | NA | TGCGCCAGCAGCTTGGCGCAGCAGGTAGAGACCCAGTACTTC | CASSLAQQVETQYF
TRBJ2-1 | NA | TRBV11-2 | TRBD1 | TGTGCCAGCAGCTTACTTTTTGGGCAGGGGGCTAACAATGAGCAGTTCTTC | CASSLLFGQGANNEQFF
TRBJ2-1 | NA | TRBV7-2 | NA | TGTGCCAGCAGCTTAGACTACTACAATGAGCAGTTCTTC | CASSLDYYNEQFF
TRBJ2-7 | NA | TRBV7-2 | TRBD2 | TGTGCCAGCAGCTTAGTAGCGGGAGACGAGCAGTACTTC | CASSLVAGDEQYF
TRBJ1-3 | NA | TRBV19 | TRBD1 | TGTGCCAGTAGTGTGACAGGGGGATCTGGAAACACCATATATTTT | CASSVTGGSGNTIYF
TRBJ2-1 | NA | TRBV5-1 | TRBD1 | TGCGCCAGCAGCTTCTTTAGACAGGGAAGGCAGTTCTTC | CASSFFRQGRQFF
TRBJ1-6 | NA | TRBV28 | NA | TGTGCCAGCAGTTTGTCAGGGCAGTATAATTCACCCCTCCACTTT | CASSLSGQYNSPLHF
TRBJ2-7 | NA | TRBV14 | TRBD2 | TGTGCCAGCAGCCCCCGGGCTAGCGGGAGTGAAAAGAACTACGAGCAGTACTTC | CASSPRASGSEKNYEQYF
TRBJ1-2 | NA | TRBV28 | TRBD1 | TGTGCCAGCAGTTTGACAGGGTATGGCTACACCTTC | CASSLTGYGYTF
TRBJ2-5 | NA | TRBV7-2 | NA | TGTGCCAGCAGTCCAGATCTGCAGACCCAGTACTTC | CASSPDLQTQYF
TRBJ1-4 | NA | TRBV12-3/TRBV12-4 | NA | TGTGCCAGCAGTTGGGCCGCACGTGAGAAACTGTTTTTT | CASSWAAREKLFF
TRBJ1-2 | NA | TRBV2 | TRBD1 | TGTGCCAGCAGTTTTACAGGGGGCGAGTATGGCTACACCTTC | CASSFTGGEYGYTF
TRBJ1-5 | NA | TRBV28 | TRBD1 | TGTGCCAGCAGTCCACGGGACAGGGGGCGACTCCCAGCGCCCCAGCATTTT | CASSPRDRGRLPAPQHF
TRBJ2-7 | NA | TRBV6-5 | TRBD2 | TGTGCCAGCAGTTACCGACTAGCGGGAGAGGTCTACGAGCAGTACTTC | CASSYRLAGEVYEQYF
TRBJ1-1 | NA | TRBV19 | TRBD1 | TGTGCCAGTAGTATGGGTCGACAGGGGGCAATCACTGAAGCTTTCTTT | CASSMGRQGAITEAFF
TRBJ1-3 | NA | TRBV9 | NA | TGTGCCAGCAGCGGAGGGGCGGGACGGACCTCTGGAAACACCATATATTTT | CASSGGAGRTSGNTIYF
TRBJ2-2 | once | TRBV4-2 | NA | TGTGCCAGCACCCAGGATCATGGGAAGGGGACCGGGGAGCTGTTTTTT | CASTQDHGKGTGELFF
TRBJ2-5 | NA | TRBV2 | NA | TGTGCCAGCAGGCGGGGACCCCAAGAGACCCAGTACTTC | CASRRGPQETQYF
TRBJ1-1 | NA | TRBV4-1 | TRBD1 | TGCGCCAGCAGCCAACCGGACAGGGACACTGAAGCTTTCTTT | CASSQPDRDTEAFF
TRBJ1-1 | once | TRBV5-6 | TRBD1 | TGTGCCAGCAGCTTGGGACAGGGCACCACTGAAGCTTTCTTT | CASSLGQGTTEAFF
TRBJ2-1 | few | TRBV23-1 | NA | TGCGCCACCACTCCGTTGCTCTTC | CATTPLLF
TRBJ2-5 | NA | TRBV10-3 | NA | TGTGCCATCAGTGAACGGGGGAGAGGAGTGGAGACCCAGTACTTC | CAISERGRGVETQYF
TRBJ2-7 | NA | TRBV5-4 | TRBD2 | TGTGCCAGCAGCAACCGAGCGGGAGGTCACGAGCAGTACTTC | CASSNRAGGHEQYF
TRBJ2-7 | NA | TRBV29-1 | TRBD2 | TGCAGCGTTGGGGGCCTTAGCGGGTACGAGCAGTACTTC | CSVGGLSGYEQYF
TRBJ1-1 | NA | TRBV6-4 | TRBD1 | TGTGCCAGCAGTGCGACAGGGTCGAACACTGAAGCTTTCTTT | CASSATGSNTEAFF
TRBJ1-1 | NA | TRBV11-2 | TRBD1 | TGTGCCAGCAGCTTGGGACAGGGGGCGACGAACACTGAAGCTTTCTTT | CASSLGQGATNTEAFF
TRBJ2-7 | NA | TRBV28 | TRBD1 | TGTGCCAGCAGTCCCCAGTTAGGCAGACAGGGCTCCCACTACGAGCAGTACTTC | CASSPQLGRQGSHYEQYF